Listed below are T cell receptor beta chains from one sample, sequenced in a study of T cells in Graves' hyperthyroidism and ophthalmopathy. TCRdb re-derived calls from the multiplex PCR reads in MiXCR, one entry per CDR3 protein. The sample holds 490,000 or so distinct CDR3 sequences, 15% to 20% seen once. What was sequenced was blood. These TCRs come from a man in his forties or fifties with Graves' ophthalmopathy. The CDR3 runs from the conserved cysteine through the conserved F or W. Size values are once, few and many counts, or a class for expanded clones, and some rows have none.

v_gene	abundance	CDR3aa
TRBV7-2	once	CASSLGPGVGYEQYF
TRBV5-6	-	CASSSGMGLQETQYF
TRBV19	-	CASSADLNRNQPQHF
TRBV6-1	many	CASSHGQGGVETQYF
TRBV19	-	CASSRIGGVSGANVLTF
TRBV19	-	CASKRNTEAFF
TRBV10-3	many	CAISPQGAGNTIYF
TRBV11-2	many	CASSLGQATNTEAFF
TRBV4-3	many	CASSQDFQGNGYTF
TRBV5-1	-	CASSDAGDLSYNEQFF
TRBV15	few	CATSRDRLQETQYF
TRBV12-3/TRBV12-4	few	CASSTVAIYF
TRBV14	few	CASSQDIGQENQPQHF
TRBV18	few	CASSPLGATRHSPLHF
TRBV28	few	CASSGARGGGGYTF
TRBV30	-	CAWGGRRDNEQFF
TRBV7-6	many	CASSPTSGRYQETQYF
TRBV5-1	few	CASRQQGVETGELFF
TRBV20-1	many	CSARGRGRTEAFF
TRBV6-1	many	CATRRGGDSEAFF